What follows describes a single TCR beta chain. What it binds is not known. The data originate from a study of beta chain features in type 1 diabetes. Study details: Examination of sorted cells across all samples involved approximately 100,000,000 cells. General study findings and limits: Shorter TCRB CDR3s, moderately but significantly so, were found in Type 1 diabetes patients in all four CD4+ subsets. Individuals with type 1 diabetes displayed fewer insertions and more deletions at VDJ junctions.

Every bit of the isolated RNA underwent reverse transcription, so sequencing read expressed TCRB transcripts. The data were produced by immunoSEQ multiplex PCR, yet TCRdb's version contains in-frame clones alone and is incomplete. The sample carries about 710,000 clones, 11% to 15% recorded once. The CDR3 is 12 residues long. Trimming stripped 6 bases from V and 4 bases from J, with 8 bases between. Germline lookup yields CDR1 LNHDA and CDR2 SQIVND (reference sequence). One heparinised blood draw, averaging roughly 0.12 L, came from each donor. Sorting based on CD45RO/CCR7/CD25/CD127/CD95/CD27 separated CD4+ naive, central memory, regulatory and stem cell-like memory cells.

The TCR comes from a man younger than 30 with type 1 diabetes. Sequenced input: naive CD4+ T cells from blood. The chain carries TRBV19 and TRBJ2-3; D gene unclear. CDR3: CASSPRPDTQYF. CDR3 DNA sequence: TGTGCCAGTAGCCCAAGGCCAGATACGCAGTATTTT.